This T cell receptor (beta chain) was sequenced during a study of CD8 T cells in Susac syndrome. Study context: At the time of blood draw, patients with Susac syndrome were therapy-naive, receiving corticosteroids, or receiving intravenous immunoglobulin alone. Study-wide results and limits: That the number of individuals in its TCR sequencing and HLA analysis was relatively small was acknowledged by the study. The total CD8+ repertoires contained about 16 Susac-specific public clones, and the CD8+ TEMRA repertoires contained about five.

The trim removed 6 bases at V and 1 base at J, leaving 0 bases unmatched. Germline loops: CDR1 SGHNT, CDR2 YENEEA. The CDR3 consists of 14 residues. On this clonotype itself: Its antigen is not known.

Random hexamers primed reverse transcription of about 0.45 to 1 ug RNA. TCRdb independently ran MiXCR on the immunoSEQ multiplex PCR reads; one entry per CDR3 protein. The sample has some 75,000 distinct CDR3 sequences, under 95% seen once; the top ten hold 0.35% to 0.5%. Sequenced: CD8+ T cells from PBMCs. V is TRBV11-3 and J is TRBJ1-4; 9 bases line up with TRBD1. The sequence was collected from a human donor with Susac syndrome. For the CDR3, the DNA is TGTGCCAGCAGGACAGGGGGAACTAATGAAAAACTGTTTTTT. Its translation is CASRTGGTNEKLFF.